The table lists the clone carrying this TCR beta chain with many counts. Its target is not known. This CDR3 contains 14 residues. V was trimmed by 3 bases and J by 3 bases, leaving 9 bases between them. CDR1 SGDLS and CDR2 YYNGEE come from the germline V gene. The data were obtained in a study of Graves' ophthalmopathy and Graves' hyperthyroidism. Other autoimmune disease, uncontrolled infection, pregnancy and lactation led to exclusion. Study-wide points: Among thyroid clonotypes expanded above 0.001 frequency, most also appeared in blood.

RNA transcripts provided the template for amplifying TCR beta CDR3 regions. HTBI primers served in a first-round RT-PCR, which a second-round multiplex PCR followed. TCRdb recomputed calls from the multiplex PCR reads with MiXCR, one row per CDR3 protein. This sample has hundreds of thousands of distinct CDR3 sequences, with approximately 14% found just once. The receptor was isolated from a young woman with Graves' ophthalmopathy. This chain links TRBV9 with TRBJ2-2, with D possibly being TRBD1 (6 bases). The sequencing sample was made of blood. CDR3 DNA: TGTGCCAGCAGCGACAGGGTTCACACCGGGGAGCTGTTTTTT. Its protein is CASSDRVHTGELFF.